This TCR beta chain was documented in a study of T cells expressing NK-cell markers. After re-calling the 5' RACE reads, TCRdb lists one entry per CDR3 protein, DNA absent. The sample features about 260,000 distinct CDR3 sequences, with about 4.2% in its top ten. Germline-derived CDR1 and CDR2 are ENHRY and SYGVKD. CDR3 size: 14 residues. The receptor comes from a woman between 18 and 69 years old in good health. Sequencing used blood T cells: a sorted CD56 or NKG2C T cell subset, CD4+ or CD8+ T cells, or bulk PBMC T cells (not recorded which). V and J are TRBV10-3 and TRBJ2-3; lacking DNA, the TRBD1 call made by TCRdb goes unchecked. This CDR3 is CAASLGTGGDTQYF.